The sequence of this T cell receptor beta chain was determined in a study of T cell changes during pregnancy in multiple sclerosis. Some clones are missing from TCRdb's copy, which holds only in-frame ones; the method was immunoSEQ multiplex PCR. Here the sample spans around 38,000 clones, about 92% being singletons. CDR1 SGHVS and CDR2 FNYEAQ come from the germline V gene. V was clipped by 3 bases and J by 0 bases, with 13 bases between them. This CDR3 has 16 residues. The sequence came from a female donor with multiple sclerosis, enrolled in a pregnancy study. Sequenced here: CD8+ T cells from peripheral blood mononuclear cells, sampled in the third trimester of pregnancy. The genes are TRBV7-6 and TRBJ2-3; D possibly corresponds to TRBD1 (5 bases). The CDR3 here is CASSFRGGPSTDTQYF. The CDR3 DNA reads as TGTGCCAGCAGCTTTAGGGGCGGTCCCAGCACAGATACGCAGTATTTT. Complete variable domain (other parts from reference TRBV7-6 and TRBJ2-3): GAGVSQSPRYKVTKRGQDVALRCDPISGHVSLYWYRQALGQGPEFLTYFNYEAQQDKSGLPNDRFSAERPEGSISTLTIQRTEQRDSAMYRCASSFRGGPSTDTQYFGPGTRLTVL.